The sequence of this T cell receptor (beta chain) was determined in a study of blood T cell repertoires in COVID-19. About the study: Acute and convalescent COVID-19 specimens originated in the United States, Italy and Spain. T cells, B-cell-depleted T cells, or PBMCs supplied cDNA or gDNA.

The CDR3 sequence is 14 residues long. The V end lost 3 bases, the J end lost 6 bases, and 15 bases lay between the germline ends. Germline CDR1 reads MGHDK; CDR2 reads SYGVNS. Data came from immunoSEQ multiplex PCR; TCRdb stores just in-frame clones and leaves some out. Here the sample spans roughly 130,000 clones, under 95% being singletons. The TCR comes from a man aged 50-59 years with active COVID-19. The rearrangement uses TRBV25-1 and TRBJ2-7; D is unresolved. Material for sequencing was peripheral blood. The CDR3 loop reads CASSDGLPIGEQYF. The CDR3 DNA reads TGTGCCAGCAGTGACGGGTTACCCATTGGCGAGCAGTACTTC.